The 19 T cell receptor beta chains listed next were all sequenced from one sample in a study of CD8 T cells in Susac syndrome. RNA was extracted with the RNeasy kit, and a quantity of roughly 0.45 to 1 ug was reverse transcribed using random hexamers. TCRdb called the immunoSEQ multiplex PCR reads again in MiXCR, with one record for every CDR3 protein. The data contain 200,000 or so distinct CDR3 sequences, roughly 95% of them singletons. Sequenced input: CD4+ T cells from PBMCs. These receptors came from a human donor with Susac syndrome.

The CDR3 DNA follows: TGTGCCTGGAGTGTACGGGGACGACAGGGGGATTCACCCCTCCACTTT. Protein: CAWSVRGRQGDSPLHF. The chain combines TRBV30 with TRBJ1-6, with 9 nucleotides matching TRBD1. This CDR3 comprises 16 residues. Germline values: CDR1 GTSNPN, CDR2 SVGIG (reference sequence). V was pared by 0 bases and J by 8 bases, with 8 bases of the junction left unmatched.

CDR3 nucleotides: TGTGCCAGCAGCCAAGCCGGGACTAGCGGTAGCACAGATACGCAGTATTTT. It specifies CASSQAGTSGSTDTQYF. The rearrangement uses TRBV7-2 and TRBJ2-3; 11 nucleotides line up with TRBD2. This CDR3 has 17 amino acids. Germline V lookup: CDR1 SGHTA, CDR2 FQGNSA. The trim removed 5 bases at V and 0 bases at J, leaving 7 bases unmatched.

This sequence joins TRBV20-1 and TRBJ1-2; TRBD1 aligns across 9 bases. The germline V gene encodes CDR1 DFQATT and CDR2 SNEGSKA (reference sequence). Unmatched junction bases numbered 6, after V lost 0 bases and J lost 10 bases. The CDR3 consists of 13 residues. The CDR3 region is CSARDWRQGVYTF. CDR3 bases: TGCAGTGCTAGAGACTGGAGACAGGGGGTCTACACCTTC.

This chain links TRBV28 with TRBJ1-2; D gene uncertain. CDR1 MDHEN and CDR2 SYDVKM come from the germline V gene. V was shortened by 2 bases and J by 4 bases, with 14 bases between the two germline ends. The CDR3 covers 15 residues. The CDR3 sequence is CASSLTGLVAYGYTF. The CDR3 coding sequence is TGTGCCAGCAGTTTAACGGGCCTCGTTGCCTATGGCTACACCTTC.

This clonotype appeared a single time. V gene TRBV7-3 combines with J gene TRBJ1-1; D is unclear. V was shortened by 4 bases and J by 1 base, with 7 bases between the two germline ends. From germline, CDR1 is SGHTA and CDR2 FQGTGA. This CDR3 region has 13 residues. The CDR3 DNA reads as TGTGCCAGCAGCTCCCACACGAACACTGAAGCTTTCTTT. It yields the protein CASSSHTNTEAFF.

This clonotype was seen a handful of times. The V and J genes are TRBV12-3 or TRBV12-4 and TRBJ2-5; 9 positions match TRBD1. There are 14 residues in the CDR3. The V gene end was trimmed by 6 bases and the J gene end by 4 bases; junction bases not matched to a gene: 6. The CDR3 reads CASSPGTGIETQYF. The DNA for the CDR3 is TGTGCCAGCAGCCCCGGGACAGGGATAGAGACCCAGTACTTC.

V usage is TRBV6-1 and J usage is TRBJ1-2; no definite D call. Germline CDR1 is MNHNS and CDR2 is SASEGT. The CDR3 covers 13 residues. Trimming left V 3 bases short and J 4 bases short, with 9 bases between. The CDR3 region has the DNA TGTGCCAGCAGTGATCTGACACTCTATGGCTACACCTTC. It encodes CASSDLTLYGYTF.

The J gene is TRBJ2-5, the V gene TRBV25-1; the D is unclear. V lost 3 bases, J lost 5 bases, and 16 bases lay in between. CDR1 MGHDK and CDR2 SYGVNS come from the germline V gene. This CDR3 has 15 amino acids. The CDR3 sequence: CASSDPGRNRETQYF. CDR3 DNA: TGTGCCAGCAGTGACCCAGGACGTAACCGGGAGACCCAGTACTTC.

The chain's CDR3 is CASSGTEEKLFF. DNA of the CDR3: TGTGCCAGCTCCGGGACCGAGGAAAAACTGTTTTTT. The J gene is TRBJ1-4, the V gene TRBV6-2 or TRBV6-3, with D possibly TRBD1 on 5 matching bases. The germline CDR1 and CDR2 sequences are MNHEY and SVGEGT. Trimming stripped 8 bases from V and 8 bases from J, with 12 bases between. This CDR3 has 12 amino acids.

V gene TRBV7-7 combines with J gene TRBJ2-7; D is possibly TRBD1 or TRBD2 (5 bases each). The CDR3 runs 13 residues. The V end lost 3 bases, the J end lost 2 bases, and 8 bases lay between the germline ends. CDR1 and CDR2 from the germline V gene are SSHAT and FNYEAQ (reference sequence). CDR3 coding DNA: TGTGCCAGCAGCTTGGGACGAACCTACGAGCAGTACTTC. Translation gives CASSLGRTYEQYF.

The chain is built from TRBV3-1 and TRBJ2-5; 10 nucleotides align to TRBD1. V lost 2 bases to trimming and J lost 5 bases; unmatched junction nucleotides: 8. The CDR3 covers 16 residues. Germline V gene data show CDR1 as LGHDT and CDR2 as YNNKEL (reference sequence). Here the CDR3 DNA reads TGTGCCAGCAGCCAATCTCGGACAGGGGGTAGGGAGACCCAGTACTTC. It specifies CASSQSRTGGRETQYF.

The V and J genes are TRBV7-9 and TRBJ1-2, with D perhaps matching TRBD1 (5 bases). The ends were cut back, 1 base at V and 4 bases at J, with 16 bases in the middle. The CDR3 runs 16 residues. CDR1 and CDR2 from the germline V gene are SEHNR and FQNEAQ (reference sequence). The CDR3 region is CASSLVSAEGTYGYTF. The CDR3 region has the DNA TGTGCCAGCAGCTTAGTTAGCGCGGAGGGGACCTATGGCTACACCTTC.

The table lists this clonotype with a count of one. The chain links TRBV20-1 to TRBJ2-3, with TRBD2 matching 8 bases. CDR1 and CDR2 from the germline V gene are DFQATT and SNEGSKA (reference sequence). CDR3 length: 15 residues. J was trimmed by 7 bases and V by 0 bases; bases with no gene match: 9. CDR3 residues: CSARDGTGGHHTQYF. Written as DNA, the CDR3 is TGCAGTGCTAGAGATGGGACGGGGGGGCACCATACGCAGTATTTT.

The chain is built from TRBV5-1 and TRBJ2-2; perhaps TRBD2 as D (6 bases). The germline V gene has CDR1 SGHRS and CDR2 YFSETQ. This CDR3 is 16 amino acids long. Between the trimmed V and J ends, which lost 1 base and 3 bases, there was a span of 13 bases. The CDR3 region is CASSLTGTSDTGELFF. Here the CDR3 DNA reads TGCGCCAGCAGCTTGACCGGGACTTCCGACACCGGGGAGCTGTTTTTT. Drawing the rest from reference TRBV5-1 and TRBJ2-2, the complete variable domain is KAGVTQTPRYLIKTRGQQVTLSCSPISGHRSVSWYQQTPGQGLQFLFEYFSETQRNKGNFPGRFSGRQFSNSRSEMNVSTLELGDSALYLCASSLTGTSDTGELFFGEGSRLTVL.

This chain joins TRBV20-1 and TRBJ1-4; D is uncertain. CDR3 size: 13 residues. V was clipped by 3 bases and J by 1 base, with 6 bases between them. Germline V gene lookup returns CDR1 DFQATT and CDR2 SNEGSKA (reference sequence). The DNA for the CDR3 is TGCAGTGCTAGCGGCAGAACTAATGAAAAACTGTTTTTT. Protein: CSASGRTNEKLFF.

This sequence joins TRBV30 and TRBJ1-1; D unclear. V was shortened by 1 base and J by 2 bases, with 11 bases between the two germline ends. CDR3 length: 14 residues. Germline V gene data show CDR1 as GTSNPN and CDR2 as SVGIG (reference sequence). The CDR3 DNA reads TGTGCCTGGAGTGGTGGCATAGTTAACACTGAAGCTTTCTTT. It encodes CAWSGGIVNTEAFF. The whole variable domain, remainder taken from reference TRBV30 and TRBJ1-1, is SQTIHQWPATLVQPVGSPLSLECTVEGTSNPNLYWYRQAAGRGLQLLFYSVGIGQISSEVPQNLSASRPQDRQFILSSKKLLLSDSGFYLCAWSGGIVNTEAFFGQGTRLTVV.

V is TRBV7-2 and J is TRBJ2-3, with 7 bases fitting TRBD2. Per germline, CDR1 SGHTA and CDR2 FQGNSA. The CDR3 runs 14 residues. Trimming cost V 1 base and J 4 bases; bases outside gene matches: 2. The CDR3 coding sequence is TGTGCCAGCAGCTTAGGCCGGGGGGCAGATACGCAGTATTTT. It translates to CASSLGRGADTQYF. Supplemented by reference TRBV7-2 and TRBJ2-3, the full variable domain reads GAGVSQSPSNKVTEKGKDVELRCDPISGHTALYWYRQSLGQGLEFLIYFQGNSAPDKSGLPSDRFSAERTGGSVSTLTIQRTQQEDSAVYLCASSLGRGADTQYFGPGTRLTVL.

The chain recombines TRBV12-5 with TRBJ2-7; 10 bases are shared with TRBD1. V lost 6 bases, J lost 2 bases, and 4 bases stayed unmatched. CDR3 length: 14 amino acids. Per the germline V gene, CDR1 is LGHNT and CDR2 is FRNRAP. The CDR3 loop is CASGGQGIPYEQYF. Written as DNA, the CDR3 is TGTGCTAGTGGGGGACAGGGGATTCCCTACGAGCAGTACTTC.

The chain uses TRBV9 and TRBJ2-5, with TRBD1 identical over 9 bases. Germline values: CDR1 SGDLS, CDR2 YYNGEE. The CDR3 consists of 15 residues. The V and J ends lost 1 base and 5 bases, in that order; junction bases with no gene match: 6. CDR3 in DNA: TGTGCCAGCAGCGTACTCGGGACAGGGCGCGAGACCCAGTACTTC. As protein: CASSVLGTGRETQYF.